Shown below are 25 T cell receptor beta chains from a single sample sequenced in a study of CD8 T cells in Susac syndrome. RNA was extracted with the RNeasy kit, and a quantity of roughly 0.45 to 1 ug was reverse transcribed using random hexamers. TCRdb used MiXCR to reprocess the immunoSEQ multiplex PCR reads, holding one entry per CDR3 protein. The sample contains 160,000 or so distinct CDR3 sequences, 92% of which appear only once. Sequencing was done on a sample of CD4+ T cells from PBMCs. These receptor sequences come from a human donor in good health.

The rearrangement links TRBV29-1 to TRBJ1-1, with a possible D match to TRBD1 (5 bases). Germline V gene sequence: CDR1 SQVTM, CDR2 ANQGSEA. The CDR3 consists of 13 residues. V was cut by 1 base and J by 2 bases, with 8 bases left in between. In DNA, the CDR3 is TGCAGCGTTGAAGCGACAGAAAACACTGAAGCTTTCTTT. Translated, it gives CSVEATENTEAFF.

The chain is built from TRBV25-1 and TRBJ2-2; a possible D gene is TRBD2 (5 bases). This CDR3 spans 16 amino acids. The germline CDR1 and CDR2 sequences are MGHDK and SYGVNS. V lost 0 bases and J lost 4, with 12 bases in between. The CDR3 loop reads CASSEYRGGVTGELFF. DNA of the CDR3: TGTGCCAGCAGTGAATATCGTGGAGGAGTCACCGGGGAGCTGTTTTTT.

The rearrangement joins TRBV29-1 to TRBJ2-7, with 7 positions matching TRBD2. CDR1 and CDR2 (germline): SQVTM, ANQGSEA. CDR3 length: 13 amino acids. After removal of 4 bases from V and 0 bases from J, the junction contained 3 bases not matched to a gene. The DNA for the CDR3 is TGCAGCGTTGGTGGGAGGGACTCCTACGAGCAGTACTTC. Its protein is CSVGGRDSYEQYF.

This rearrangement joins TRBV12-3 or TRBV12-4 to TRBJ2-7; TRBD2 matches 13 bases. The CDR3 is 15 amino acids. V lost 1 base to trimming and J lost 4 bases; unmatched junction nucleotides: 1. CDR3 amino acids: CASSLELAGGYEQYF. The CDR3 nucleotides are TGTGCCAGCAGTTTAGAACTAGCGGGAGGGTACGAGCAGTACTTC.

Here the CDR3 reads CATSRGSYEQYF. The CDR3 bases are TGTGCCACCAGCAGGGGGTCCTACGAGCAGTACTTC. The V gene is TRBV15, the J gene TRBJ2-7, with no clear D. The CDR3 consists of 12 residues. The V end was cut by 3 bases, the J end by 1 base, with 4 bases between. Germline CDR1 LNHNV, CDR2 YYDKDF (reference sequence).

This sequence joins TRBV5-4 and TRBJ2-2; D is possibly TRBD1 (6 bases). V shed 4 bases and J shed 7 bases, with 14 bases lying between them. Germline-derived CDR1 and CDR2 are SGHNT and YYREEE (reference sequence). The CDR3 extends over 14 amino acids. The chain's CDR3 is CASSVYRENGELFF. As DNA, the CDR3 is TGTGCCAGCAGCGTCTACAGGGAAAACGGGGAGCTGTTTTTT.

This chain uses TRBV5-1 with TRBJ2-3, with TRBD2 identical over 8 bases. Germline loops: CDR1 SGHRS, CDR2 YFSETQ. The trim removed 3 bases at V and 2 bases at J, leaving 5 bases unmatched. The CDR3 length is 15 residues. The DNA for the CDR3 is TGCGCCAGCAGCTGGTTAGCGGGGACCACAGATACGCAGTATTTT. Its protein is CASSWLAGTTDTQYF.

The gene calls are TRBV29-1 and TRBJ1-4; TRBD1 might be the D (6 bases). This CDR3 region has 15 residues. The V end lost 7 bases, the J end lost 2 bases, and 17 bases lay between the germline ends. CDR1 and CDR2 from the germline V gene are SQVTM and ANQGSEA. CDR3 in DNA: TGCAGCGCATCACAGGGTTCTGCGACTAATGAAAAACTGTTTTTT. It is translated as CSASQGSATNEKLFF.

The chain couples TRBV6-6 to TRBJ2-5; possibly TRBD1 for D (6 bases). V lost 6 bases and J lost 5, with 16 bases in between. CDR1 is MNHNY, CDR2 SVGAGI, per germline (reference sequence). This CDR3 is built from 14 residues. DNA of the CDR3: TGTGCCAGCAGGCACAGACAGGCCGGGGAGACCCAGTACTTC. Translating it yields CASRHRQAGETQYF.

The chain recombines TRBV5-1 with TRBJ2-2; no reliable D call. This CDR3 spans 14 amino acids. The germline gives CDR1 SGHRS, CDR2 YFSETQ. The V and J ends lost 4 bases and 0 bases respectively, with 7 bases between them. Written as DNA, the CDR3 is TGCGCCAGCAGCGAGCGAACGAACACCGGGGAGCTGTTTTTT. Translating it yields CASSERTNTGELFF.

The chain couples TRBV10-2 to TRBJ2-7, with TRBD1 matching over 10 bases. Germline loops: CDR1 WSHSY, CDR2 SAAADI. After removal of 0 bases from V and 6 bases from J, the junction contained 2 bases not matched to a gene. The CDR3 has 14 amino acids. CDR3 amino acids: CASSESGTGAEQYF. The CDR3 coding sequence is TGCGCCAGCAGTGAGTCCGGGACAGGGGCCGAGCAGTACTTC.

This chain uses TRBV13 with TRBJ1-3; D might be TRBD1 (6 bases). Trimming shortened V by 0 bases and J by 0 bases, and 6 bases separated the two germline ends. The CDR3 has 15 amino acids. Germline V lookup: CDR1 PRHDT, CDR2 FYEKMQ (reference sequence). The CDR3 reads CASSLGGGSGNTIYF. The CDR3 nucleotides read TGTGCCAGCAGCTTAGGAGGGGGCTCTGGAAACACCATATATTTT. The whole variable domain, filled in from reference TRBV13 and TRBJ1-3, reads AAGVIQSPRHLIKEKRETATLKCYPIPRHDTVYWYQQGPGQDPQFLISFYEKMQSDKGSIPDRFSAQQFSDYHSELNMSSLELGDSALYFCASSLGGGSGNTIYFGEGSWLTVV.

The J gene is TRBJ2-1, the V gene TRBV20-1; D is possibly TRBD2 (5 bases). The germline V gene has CDR1 DFQATT and CDR2 SNEGSKA (reference sequence). V dropped 0 bases and J dropped 9 bases, with 6 bases sitting between them. CDR3 length equals 11 residues. The DNA for the CDR3 is TGCAGTGCTAGAGAGAGGGTTGAGCAGTTCTTC. Translated, it gives CSARERVEQFF.

This clonotype occurred once. J is TRBJ2-7 and V is TRBV2, with 7 bases aligning to TRBD1. V shed 4 bases and J 3 bases; nucleotides not matched to a gene: 6. Germline loops: CDR1 SNHLY, CDR2 FYNNEI. CDR3 length equals 14 residues. The CDR3 nucleotides are TGTGCCAGCAGTGGGCAGGGGGAGATCTACGAGCAGTACTTC. It yields the protein CASSGQGEIYEQYF.

The chain combines TRBV7-2 with TRBJ1-5, with D possibly being TRBD1 (5 bases). Trimming shortened V by 4 bases and J by 5 bases, and 18 bases separated the two germline ends. Germline V lookup: CDR1 SGHTA, CDR2 FQGNSA. This CDR3 has 16 amino acids. The CDR3 region is CASSYLGGDGDQPQHF. The CDR3 DNA reads TGTGCCAGCAGCTACCTTGGGGGGGACGGCGATCAGCCCCAGCATTTT. The full variable domain, in which reference TRBV7-2 and TRBJ1-5 provide the parts outside the CDR3, is GAGVSQSPSNKVTEKGKDVELRCDPISGHTALYWYRQSLGQGLEFLIYFQGNSAPDKSGLPSDRFSAERTGGSVSTLTIQRTQQEDSAVYLCASSYLGGDGDQPQHFGDGTRLSIL.

The chain couples TRBV3-1 to TRBJ2-4; D is ambiguous. The length of the CDR3 is 15 residues. CDR1 and CDR2 (germline): LGHDT, YNNKEL (reference sequence). Trimming took off 3 bases at V and 2 bases at J, with 11 bases between the two ends. The CDR3: CASSHEGYSKNIQYF. The CDR3 DNA follows: TGTGCCAGCAGCCACGAAGGGTATTCCAAAAACATTCAGTACTTC.

CDR3 nucleotides: TGCGCCAGCAGCTTGGGGAGGGGGCGAGTGGAAAAACTGTTTTTT. Translation: CASSLGRGRVEKLFF. The V and J genes are TRBV5-1 and TRBJ1-4; 7 bases agree with TRBD1. Germline CDR1 is SGHRS and CDR2 is YFSETQ. The CDR3 is 15 amino acids. V dropped 0 bases and J dropped 8; count of bases not matched to a gene: 7.

CDR3 in amino acids: CASSEQGEAFF. Here the CDR3 DNA reads TGTGCCAGCAGTGAACAGGGTGAAGCTTTCTTT. V and J are TRBV28 and TRBJ1-1; possibly TRBD1 for D (6 bases). This CDR3 spans 11 amino acids. The germline V gene has CDR1 MDHEN and CDR2 SYDVKM. Trimming pared 5 bases from V and 7 bases from J, leaving 8 bases between.

This clonotype occurred once. The chain combines TRBV29-1 with TRBJ2-1; 9 bases are a match to TRBD1. J was trimmed by 8 bases and V by 4 bases; bases with no gene match: 6. CDR3 length: 13 residues. Per the germline V gene, CDR1 is SQVTM and CDR2 is ANQGSEA. The CDR3 sequence: CSVGYWTGDEQFF. For the CDR3, the DNA is TGCAGCGTTGGCTACTGGACAGGGGATGAGCAGTTCTTC.

A single count supports this clonotype. V gene TRBV9 combines with J gene TRBJ2-6; no firm D call. V lost 1 base, J lost 0 bases, and 5 bases lay in between. The germline V gene encodes CDR1 SGDLS and CDR2 YYNGEE. This CDR3 spans 15 amino acids. The CDR3 DNA sequence: TGTGCCAGCAGCGTACAGAGCTCTGGGGCCAACGTCCTGACTTTC. The encoded protein is CASSVQSSGANVLTF.

The J gene is TRBJ1-1, the V gene TRBV6-2 or TRBV6-3, with a weak D call TRBD1 (5 bases). Trimming took off 6 bases at V and 5 bases at J, with 13 bases between the two ends. The CDR3 totals 13 residues. Germline lookup yields CDR1 MNHEY and CDR2 SVGEGT. The CDR3 loop reads CASSGLRETEAFF. Written as DNA, the CDR3 is TGTGCCAGCAGCGGGCTCAGGGAGACTGAAGCTTTCTTT.

The chain employs TRBV14 and TRBJ1-1; D is possibly TRBD1 (5 bases). Germline V lookup: CDR1 SGHDN, CDR2 FVKESK. With 1 base removed from V and 7 bases from J, the gap between germline ends came to 10 bases. The length of the CDR3 is 13 residues. As DNA, the CDR3 is TGTGCCAGCAGCCAAGGCTGGCAGGGTGAAGCTTTCTTT. Protein sequence: CASSQGWQGEAFF. The full variable domain, in which reference TRBV14 and TRBJ1-1 provide the parts outside the CDR3, is EAGVTQFPSHSVIEKGQTVTLRCDPISGHDNLYWYRRVMGKEIKFLLHFVKESKQDESGMPNNRFLAERTGGTYSTLKVQPAELEDSGVYFCASSQGWQGEAFFGQGTRLTVV.

V is TRBV4-3 and J is TRBJ2-3; TRBD1 is a possible D gene (6 bases). Trimming removed 3 bases at V and 4 bases at J, with 8 bases between. CDR1 and CDR2 from the germline V gene are LGHNA and YSLEER. CDR3 size: 13 residues. The CDR3 is CASSQDRPDTQYF. For the CDR3, the DNA is TGCGCCAGCAGCCAGGACAGACCAGATACGCAGTATTTT.

The genes are TRBV29-1 and TRBJ1-4; 7 nucleotides agree with TRBD1. After removal of 4 bases from V and 8 bases from J, the junction contained 4 bases not matched to a gene. The CDR3 length is 12 residues. CDR1 is SQVTM and CDR2 is ANQGSEA in the germline V gene. In DNA, the CDR3 is TGCAGCGTTGGGGACAGTCCCGAAAAACTGTTTTTT. It specifies CSVGDSPEKLFF.

V gene TRBV19 combines with J gene TRBJ1-2, with a weak D call TRBD1 (6 bases). V shed 7 bases and J shed 3 bases, with 24 bases lying between them. The CDR3 sequence is 17 residues long. CDR1 and CDR2 from the germline V gene are LNHDA and SQIVND (reference sequence). The CDR3: CASNFLGAEGSDYGYTF. The CDR3 DNA reads TGTGCCAGTAATTTCTTGGGGGCCGAGGGATCTGACTATGGCTACACCTTC.